The 18 T cell receptor beta chains presented below share a single source sample, sequenced in a study of CD8 T cells in ankylosing spondylitis. In TCRdb, the 5' RACE reads were re-called with MiXCR into one record per CDR3 protein. The sample holds about 220,000 distinct CDR3 sequences, about 10% seen once. The material sequenced was blood, either unsorted or a sorted T cell fraction (not recorded which). Receptors were obtained from a male donor with ankylosing spondylitis or in good health (not recorded which).

The table lists this clonotype with many counts. This chain uses TRBV12-3 or TRBV12-4 with TRBJ1-3; D is uncertain. The CDR3 is 14 amino acids. The V and J ends lost 6 bases and 4 bases respectively, with 13 bases between them. CDR3 nucleotides: TGTGCCAGCAGCCCCACGTTTGAGGGAAACACCATATATTTT. This translates into CASSPTFEGNTIYF.

This clonotype appeared many times. The V call is TRBV27, the J call TRBJ2-5; D may be TRBD1 (5 bases). V dropped 5 bases and J dropped 5 bases, with 12 bases sitting between them. Germline CDR1 reads MNHEY; CDR2 reads SMNVEV (reference sequence). The CDR3 totals 13 residues. The CDR3 loop reads CASSRPGLETQYF. CDR3 nucleotides: TGTGCCAGCAGTAGGCCAGGGTTGGAGACCCAGTACTTC.

This chain links TRBV24-1 with TRBJ2-2, with D tentatively TRBD2 (5 bases). The CDR3 consists of 13 residues. Trimming pared 6 bases from V and 7 bases from J, leaving 11 bases between. Germline V lookup: CDR1 KGHDR, CDR2 SFDVKD. In DNA form, the CDR3 reads TGTGCCACCAGTCCCGGGATCCTCGGGGAGCTGTTTTTT. Amino acid sequence: CATSPGILGELFF.

This clonotype was counted ten times or more. V is TRBV6-6 and J is TRBJ2-7, with D unclear. This CDR3 contains 13 residues. V was clipped by 2 bases and J by 2 bases, with 7 bases between them. Germline CDR1 and CDR2: MNHNY and SVGAGI (reference sequence). The CDR3 protein is CASSYAETYEQYF. CDR3 DNA: TGTGCCAGCAGTTACGCAGAGACCTACGAGCAGTACTTC.

The chain carries TRBV7-2 and TRBJ2-5; D perhaps matches TRBD1 (6 bases). CDR3 length: 15 amino acids. V lost 5 bases, J lost 6 bases, and 19 bases lay in between. Per germline, CDR1 SGHTA and CDR2 FQGNSA. The CDR3 reads CASSAEGGRGKTQYF. CDR3 DNA sequence: TGTGCCAGCAGCGCCGAAGGGGGACGGGGAAAGACCCAGTACTTC.

This clonotype has a handful of counts. V usage is TRBV7-2 and J usage is TRBJ2-5; 9 bases line up with TRBD2. V trimming: 5 bases; J trimming: 4 bases; junction bases outside the gene matches: 11. The CDR3 has 16 amino acids. Germline V gene data show CDR1 as SGHTA and CDR2 as FQGNSA. CDR3 DNA: TGTGCCAGCAGCCCCTCCCAGCGGGGGGTAGGAGAGACCCAGTACTTC. As protein: CASSPSQRGVGETQYF.

This clonotype was recorded at least ten times. The chain joins TRBV12-3 or TRBV12-4 to TRBJ2-3, with D possibly TRBD1 on 6 matching bases. V dropped 1 base and J dropped 4 bases, with 15 bases sitting between them. CDR3 length: 16 residues. CDR3 DNA: TGTGCCAGCAGTTTAGGGGGGCAGGGACCCTCAGATACGCAGTATTTT. This encodes CASSLGGQGPSDTQYF.

This clonotype was recorded many times. The chain recombines TRBV20-1 with TRBJ2-1; D perhaps matches TRBD2 (7 bases). The CDR3 length is 15 residues. Germline V gives CDR1 DFQATT, CDR2 SNEGSKA (reference sequence). V shed 0 bases and J shed 3 bases, with 12 bases lying between them. The CDR3 DNA follows: TGCAGTGCTAGAGATCCGGGGGGACACTACAATGAGCAGTTCTTC. This codes for CSARDPGGHYNEQFF.

This clonotype was seen at least ten times. The junction and the germline gene differ at one end; a read error may be behind it. The chain links TRBV29-1 to TRBJ2-5, with 7 bases lining up with TRBD1. From germline, CDR1 is SQVTM and CDR2 ANQGSEA. The CDR3 is made up of 13 amino acids. The CDR3 here is CSVVPRGSESQYF. CDR3 bases: TGCAGCGTTGTCCCCAGGGGGTCAGAGTCCCAGTACTTC.

This clonotype was observed at least ten times. V is TRBV29-1 and J is TRBJ2-7, with D unresolved. V was trimmed by 6 bases and J by 3 bases, leaving 12 bases between them. CDR1 is SQVTM and CDR2 is ANQGSEA in the germline V gene. The CDR3 contains 12 residues. CDR3 sequence reads: CSVADLDYEQYF. Written as DNA, the CDR3 is TGCAGCGTCGCGGACCTCGACTACGAGCAGTACTTC.

The V gene is TRBV7-2, the J gene TRBJ1-5; 7 positions agree with TRBD1. Germline CDR1 is SGHTA and CDR2 is FQGNSA. V was pared by 4 bases and J by 7 bases, with 7 bases of the junction left unmatched. The CDR3 contains 14 residues. The CDR3 region is CASSSDRAGQPQHF. In nucleotides, the CDR3 is TGTGCCAGCAGCTCCGACAGGGCGGGACAGCCCCAGCATTTT.

This clonotype was detected many times. This sequence joins TRBV5-5 and TRBJ1-5; TRBD1 might be the D (6 bases). V lost 4 bases, J lost 3 bases, and 11 bases lay in between. The CDR3 contains 14 residues. The germline V gene encodes CDR1 SGHKS and CDR2 YYEKEE (reference sequence). The CDR3, as DNA: TGTGCCAGCAGCCTAGGACAGACCAATCAGCCCCAGCATTTT. Protein: CASSLGQTNQPQHF.

There are many counts of this clonotype. V usage is TRBV5-1 and J usage is TRBJ2-7, with D possibly being TRBD2 (5 bases). Germline loops: CDR1 SGHRS, CDR2 YFSETQ. V dropped 0 bases and J dropped 1 base, with 14 bases sitting between them. CDR3 length equals 16 residues. This chain's CDR3 is CASSLEYREGSYEQYF. The CDR3 DNA sequence: TGCGCCAGCAGCTTGGAGTATCGGGAAGGATCCTACGAGCAGTACTTC.

The rearrangement joins TRBV3-1 to TRBJ2-2, with TRBD2 identical over 7 bases. CDR1 LGHDT and CDR2 YNNKEL come from the germline V gene (reference sequence). There are 17 residues in the CDR3. The ends lost 4 bases at V and 2 bases at J; junction bases unmatched: 10. The CDR3 sequence is CASSPPLGGGNTGELFF. The CDR3 nucleotides read TGTGCCAGCAGCCCCCCCTTGGGCGGGGGAAACACCGGGGAGCTGTTTTTT.

This clonotype has a single count. The chain carries TRBV29-1 and TRBJ2-1; D is unclear. Germline V gene data show CDR1 as SQVTM and CDR2 as ANQGSEA. The CDR3 runs 11 residues. The V and J ends lost 3 bases and 9 bases respectively, with 9 bases between them. The CDR3 DNA reads TGCAGCGTTGATGGCCGGCCTGAGCAGTTCTTC. Translation gives CSVDGRPEQFF.

This clonotype was observed at least ten times. The chain combines TRBV5-1 with TRBJ2-3, with D possibly called TRBD1 or TRBD2 (5 bases each). Germline V gene lookup returns CDR1 SGHRS and CDR2 YFSETQ. Trimming stripped 5 bases from V and 6 bases from J, with 22 bases between. The CDR3 has 16 amino acids. The CDR3 loop is CASSATGTWPVDTQYF. The CDR3 nucleotides read TGCGCCAGCAGTGCGACCGGGACGTGGCCCGTGGATACGCAGTATTTT.

This clonotype has at least ten counts. The chain couples TRBV10-3 to TRBJ2-1; 12 positions match TRBD2. The length of the CDR3 is 17 residues. Germline lookup yields CDR1 ENHRY and CDR2 SYGVKD. The V and J ends lost 3 bases and 5 bases, in that order; junction bases with no gene match: 8. This CDR3 is CAISETSGGLSDNEQFF. DNA for the CDR3: TGTGCCATCAGTGAAACTAGCGGGGGGTTATCGGACAATGAGCAGTTCTTC.

This clonotype was counted ten times or more. V usage is TRBV20-1 and J usage is TRBJ2-7; D is uncertain. V lost 7 bases and J lost 4, with 8 bases in between. CDR1 DFQATT and CDR2 SNEGSKA come from the germline V gene (reference sequence). This CDR3 has 10 amino acids. The CDR3 DNA is TGCAGTGTCGTTGAATACGAGCAGTACTTC. Amino acid sequence: CSVVEYEQYF.